This entry lists 22 T cell receptor beta chains sequenced from one sample in a study of STAT3 mutations in large granular lymphocyte leukemia. Their target antigens are unknown. Broader study findings: At least one immunodominant TCR beta clonotype appeared in every T-cell large granular lymphocyte leukemia patient.

This table comes from immunoSEQ multiplex PCR, and its TCRdb copy is limited to in-frame clones, with some not included. The data hold about 9,300 clones, with roughly 88% observed a single time. Sequencing used peripheral blood mononuclear cells. These TCRs come from a man older than 75 with T-cell large granular lymphocyte leukemia. Some clones in this sample may be carry-over from other donors' samples.

The gene calls are TRBV4-1 and TRBJ2-2; D is tentatively TRBD1 or TRBD2 (7 bases each). The CDR3 covers 16 residues. Germline CDR1 is MGHRA and CDR2 is YSYEKL. Trimming removed 1 base at V and 1 base at J, with 10 bases between. The CDR3 loop reads CASSQAGGENTGELFF. CDR3 DNA sequence: TGCGCCAGCAGCCAAGCAGGGGGGGAGAACACCGGGGAGCTGTTTTTT.

The CDR3 region is CASSYSYRGYEQYF. Here the CDR3 DNA reads TGTGCCAGCAGTTACTCTTACAGGGGGTACGAGCAGTACTTC. The genes are TRBV6-5 and TRBJ2-7; TRBD1 matches 8 bases. Germline V gene lookup returns CDR1 MNHEY and CDR2 SVGAGI. The CDR3 runs to 14 residues. Trimming cost V 0 bases and J 4 bases; bases outside gene matches: 2.

The V call is TRBV6-6, the J call TRBJ1-3; D not certain. Germline V gene data show CDR1 as MNHNY and CDR2 as SVGAGI (reference sequence). V was clipped by 2 bases and J by 3 bases, with 2 bases between them. This CDR3 region has 12 residues. The CDR3 coding sequence is TGTGCCAGCAGTTACCGTGGAAACACCATATATTTT. Translated, it gives CASSYRGNTIYF.

The chain employs TRBV5-4 and TRBJ2-7; D uncertain. The germline CDR1 and CDR2 sequences are SGHNT and YYREEE (reference sequence). This CDR3 region has 14 residues. V was shortened by 4 bases and J by 2 bases, with 13 bases between the two germline ends. CDR3: CASSNEPLTYEQYF. CDR3 bases: TGTGCCAGCAGCAATGAACCGTTAACCTACGAGCAGTACTTC.

V gene TRBV4-2 combines with J gene TRBJ2-7, with TRBD1 as a possible D gene (6 bases). CDR1 is LGHNA, CDR2 YNFKEQ, per germline. This CDR3 has 14 residues. V shed 1 base and J shed 2 bases, with 9 bases lying between them. CDR3 residues: CASSQVGQTYEQYF. The CDR3 DNA is TGTGCCAGCAGCCAAGTCGGACAGACCTACGAGCAGTACTTC.

The chain couples TRBV11-1 to TRBJ2-5; the match to TRBD1 covers 7 bases. V gave up 4 bases and J gave up 5 bases; unmatched junction bases: 4. Germline lookup yields CDR1 SGHAT and CDR2 FQDESV (reference sequence). This CDR3 has 13 residues. The CDR3 DNA reads TGTGCCAGCAGCTCCCGGACAGGCGAGACCCAGTACTTC. It yields the protein CASSSRTGETQYF.

The genes are TRBV5-6 and TRBJ2-5; TRBD2 matches at 9 bases. The length of the CDR3 is 16 residues. Trimming took 4 bases from V and 2 from J; bases not matched to a gene: 9. CDR1 SGHDT and CDR2 YYEEEE come from the germline V gene. The CDR3 spells CASSLTWTSAQETQYF. CDR3 nucleotides: TGTGCCAGCAGCCTGACGTGGACTAGCGCACAAGAGACCCAGTACTTC.

The rearrangement uses TRBV19 and TRBJ2-6, with D unclear. Trimming took off 7 bases at V and 2 bases at J, with 12 bases between the two ends. The germline gives CDR1 LNHDA, CDR2 SQIVND (reference sequence). The CDR3 has 15 amino acids. Here the CDR3 DNA reads TGTGCCAGTACCTCTCAGGCAGCTGGGGCCAACGTCCTGACTTTC. Protein: CASTSQAAGANVLTF.

The chain carries TRBV4-2 and TRBJ1-4; 9 bases agree with TRBD1. CDR3 length: 14 residues. V lost 5 bases and J lost 8; bases outside the gene matches: 6. The germline gives CDR1 LGHNA, CDR2 YNFKEQ. This CDR3 reads CASSEQGAQEKLFF. In DNA, the CDR3 is TGTGCCAGCAGCGAACAGGGGGCGCAGGAAAAACTGTTTTTT.

V gene TRBV6-5 combines with J gene TRBJ2-7, with D tentatively TRBD1 (6 bases). Trimming left V 5 bases short and J 5 bases short, with 19 bases between. Germline CDR1 reads MNHEY; CDR2 reads SVGAGI. CDR3 length: 15 amino acids. CDR3: CASSRTGISEDEQYF. CDR3 bases: TGTGCCAGCAGTAGAACAGGGATTTCGGAGGACGAGCAGTACTTC.

This rearrangement joins TRBV7-9 to TRBJ1-2; 8 nucleotides match TRBD1. Germline values: CDR1 SEHNR, CDR2 FQNEAQ (reference sequence). This CDR3 comprises 14 residues. Trimming at V came to 4 bases and at J to 12 bases, leaving 13 bases not matched to a gene. CDR3 sequence reads: CASSYSRTGRTNTF. The CDR3 nucleotides read TGTGCCAGCAGCTACTCTAGGACAGGGCGAACAAACACCTTC. Full variable domain (remainder filled in from reference TRBV7-9 and TRBJ1-2): DTGVSQNPRHKITKRGQNVTFRCDPISEHNRLYWYRQTLGQGPEFLTYFQNEAQLEKSRLLSDRFSAERPKGSFSTLEIQRTEQGDSAMYLCASSYSRTGRTNTFGSGTRLTVV.

J is TRBJ2-7 and V is TRBV28; the D is unclear. V was pared by 5 bases and J by 4 bases, with 12 bases between. Germline CDR1 MDHEN, CDR2 SYDVKM. This CDR3 is built from 13 residues. The CDR3 DNA reads TGTGCCAGCAGTCTTTCGGTCCCATACGAGCAGTACTTC. It is translated as CASSLSVPYEQYF. Variable domain in full (rest from reference TRBV28 and TRBJ2-7): DVKVTQSSRYLVKRTGEKVFLECVQDMDHENMFWYRQDPGLGLRLIYFSYDVKMKEKGDIPEGYSVSREKKERFSLILESASTNQTSMYLCASSLSVPYEQYFGPGTRLTVT.

The J gene is TRBJ2-7, the V gene TRBV29-1, with 10 bases aligning to TRBD1. Germline V lookup: CDR1 SQVTM, CDR2 ANQGSEA. After removal of 6 bases from V and 3 bases from J, the junction contained 8 bases not matched to a gene. The CDR3 covers 14 residues. The CDR3 coding sequence is TGCAGCGTAACGCTGGGACAGGGGAACTACGAGCAGTACTTC. Its translation: CSVTLGQGNYEQYF.

The V and J genes are TRBV5-1 and TRBJ1-5, with D uncertain. CDR1 and CDR2 (germline): SGHRS, YFSETQ. The CDR3 totals 15 residues. Deletions cut 2 bases from V and 1 base from J, with 10 bases between. The CDR3: CASSFGGISNQPQHF. The CDR3 DNA sequence: TGCGCCAGCAGCTTCGGCGGGATAAGCAATCAGCCCCAGCATTTT. The full variable domain, with the rest looked up from reference TRBV5-1 and TRBJ1-5, is KAGVTQTPRYLIKTRGQQVTLSCSPISGHRSVSWYQQTPGQGLQFLFEYFSETQRNKGNFPGRFSGRQFSNSRSEMNVSTLELGDSALYLCASSFGGISNQPQHFGDGTRLSIL.

This clone was recorded once. The V and J genes are TRBV30 and TRBJ2-1; D is tentatively TRBD1 or TRBD2 (5 bases each). This CDR3 spans 12 amino acids. Trimming stripped 7 bases from V and 6 bases from J, with 13 bases between. The germline CDR1 and CDR2 sequences are GTSNPN and SVGIG (reference sequence). CDR3 nucleotides: TGTGCCTTGACGACTGGGGGCAATGAGCAGTTCTTC. This sequence encodes CALTTGGNEQFF. The full variable domain, its missing parts supplied by reference TRBV30 and TRBJ2-1, is SQTIHQWPATLVQPVGSPLSLECTVEGTSNPNLYWYRQAAGRGLQLLFYSVGIGQISSEVPQNLSASRPQDRQFILSSKKLLLSDSGFYLCALTTGGNEQFFGPGTRLTVL.

The V gene is TRBV5-5, the J gene TRBJ1-5; D might be TRBD1 (5 bases). Germline V gene lookup returns CDR1 SGHKS and CDR2 YYEKEE (reference sequence). The CDR3 consists of 15 residues. V lost 0 bases and J 4 bases, leaving 11 bases between the germline ends. CDR3 bases: TGTGCCAGCAGCTTGGTGGGGGTTCCAAATCAGCCCCAGCATTTT. Translating gives CASSLVGVPNQPQHF.

V is TRBV4-3 and J is TRBJ2-5, with D hard to call. Trimming cost V 0 bases and J 1 base, with 3 bases left between them. Germline values: CDR1 LGHNA, CDR2 YSLEER. This CDR3 comprises 13 residues. The CDR3: CASSQDSQETQYF. The CDR3 DNA sequence: TGCGCCAGCAGCCAAGATTCCCAAGAGACCCAGTACTTC.

This clone was observed once. The chain joins TRBV15 to TRBJ1-1; D is undetermined. In germline, CDR1 is LNHNV, CDR2 YYDKDF (reference sequence). CDR3 length: 17 residues. V was cut by 3 bases and J by 1 base, with 18 bases left in between. Here the CDR3 reads CATSRPGLMFPNTEAFF. The CDR3 nucleotides read TGTGCCACCAGCAGGCCTGGCCTGATGTTTCCGAACACTGAAGCTTTCTTT.

The rearrangement uses TRBV18 and TRBJ2-5, with TRBD1 identical over 7 bases. The CDR3 consists of 18 residues. CDR1 is KGHSH and CDR2 is LQKENI in the germline V gene. V shed 3 bases and J 0 bases; nucleotides not matched to a gene: 13. CDR3 in amino acids: CASSPDQTGTEYQETQYF. Here the CDR3 DNA reads TGTGCCAGCTCACCCGACCAGACAGGGACCGAGTACCAAGAGACCCAGTACTTC.

J is TRBJ2-7 and V is TRBV7-2, with 7 bases matching TRBD1. The CDR3 loop spans 11 amino acids. With 9 bases clipped from V and 13 bases from J, the junction kept 12 bases outside the gene matches. CDR1 is SGHTA and CDR2 is FQGNSA in the germline V gene. DNA of the CDR3: TGTGCCAGTACTAGTGGGCAGGGGGTTTACTTC. Amino acids: CASTSGQGVYF.

The chain has TRBV5-4 and TRBJ2-3, with D possibly called TRBD1 or TRBD2 (5 bases each). CDR1 and CDR2 from the germline V gene are SGHNT and YYREEE (reference sequence). Deletions cut 1 base from V and 5 bases from J, with 8 bases between. CDR3 length: 13 residues. The CDR3 bases are TGTGCCAGCAGCTTGCGGGGCTTAGATACGCAGTATTTT. Translated, it gives CASSLRGLDTQYF.

The chain employs TRBV6-5 and TRBJ2-3; 7 nucleotides match TRBD1. The germline V gene has CDR1 MNHEY and CDR2 SVGAGI. The CDR3 has 15 residues. After removal of 6 bases from V and 0 bases from J, the junction contained 6 bases not matched to a gene. CDR3 in DNA: TGTGCCAGCAGCAGGGGACAGTCTAGCACAGATACGCAGTATTTT. It is translated as CASSRGQSSTDTQYF.